This TCR beta chain was recovered during a study of response to subunit inactivated influenza vaccine. The germline V gene encodes CDR1 DFQATT and CDR2 SNEGSKA (reference sequence). This CDR3 is 14 amino acids long. V was shortened by 3 bases and J by 0 bases, with 11 bases between the two germline ends. TCRdb processed the RT-PCR reads anew with MiXCR; each CDR3 protein has one entry. Of some 570,000 distinct CDR3 sequences listed, approximately 10% were seen once; the top ten hold roughly 11%. In addition, the sample was reused for a study of T cells expressing NK-cell markers. From that report: 5'RACE template switching with UMIs produced the TCR beta cDNA. Just one sequenced donor of eight was HCMV-seronegative, while seven were seropositive. Dominant NKG2C+ clonotypes were found to form roughly 1.0-7.0% of CD8+ T cells in about 6 donors. No clear determination of HCMV specificity was made for expanded NKG2C+ T cell clones.

This chain connects TRBV20-1 to TRBJ1-1; TRBD1 might be the D (6 bases). This sample comprised PBMCs from blood, obtained on the day of vaccination. This receptor was obtained from a man aged 50 to 59 who received an inactivated influenza vaccine. The CDR3 nucleotides are TGCAGTGCTAGGCGGGACACTGTGAACACTGAAGCTTTCTTT. Encoded protein: CSARRDTVNTEAFF.